This section outlines one TCR beta chain sequence together with its context. Its antigen has not been determined. No much larger clonotype is one base removed from it; base qualities were not supplied. The data originate from a study of T cell responses to AZD1222 COVID-19 vaccine listed by TCRdb under 2021. With regard to the full study: AZD1222 recipients with second doses at about 4 weeks or about 12 weeks were pooled, because spike-specific TCR depth and breadth did not differ between schedules. A total of about 250 trial participants underwent TCR sequencing, of whom around 210 had received two doses of AZD1222 and about 26 had received two doses of the MenACWY control vaccine. Trial participants were enrolled into age subgroups of 18-55, 56-69 and 70-plus years, which contained approximately 150, 28 and 58 TCR-sequenced participants, respectively. What the work shows at the level of the full study, not this receptor alone: Conclusions about previously exposed vaccinees are limited because only five or six AZD1222 recipients were SARS-CoV-2 seropositive at baseline. In the small 56-69-year group, the increase in depth fell short of significance, most likely because of low power. Because no samples from the day 14 peak response were available, repertoires could be characterized only after the peak T cell response. Epitopes outside the regions mutated in the B.1.351 and B.1.1.7 variants were reportedly recognized by nearly half of the unique spike-specific TCRs. A significant rise in spike-specific TCR breadth and depth was observed after two AZD1222 doses relative to day 0 and relative to MenACWY recipients. The whole spike protein was spanned by vaccine-associated CD4 TCRs, and dominant responses were seen in regions 160-218 and 743-854. Most participants were white British and females outnumbered males, and the authors suggested that clonal diversity may have been underestimated.

The junction carries 2 bases between V and J, which are trimmed by 1 base and 5 bases respectively. From the germline V gene, CDR1 is LGHNA and CDR2 is YSLEER. The CDR3 covers 11 residues, taking in both the cysteine and the phenylalanine. The CDR3 DNA has 33 bases and is translated from base 1. Taken with the paper, the label for time point translates to: baseline before first vaccination. Vaccinee samples were obtained from the UK trials COV001 and COV002, which included a single-blind randomized controlled phase 2/3 trial of AZD1222 (ChAdOx1 nCoV-19) in healthy adults. For TCRbeta chain sequencing, PBMC samples were collected from trial participants at day 0 and at day 28 after the second dose. The CDR3 regions of human TCRbeta chains were analyzed by immunosequencing. Concerning the study's data processing: Repertoire TCRs were matched against a reference library of SARS-CoV-2-specific TCRs generated with the MIRA antigen-specificity platform. Breadth meant the fraction of unique TCRs that were SARS-CoV-2-associated, whereas depth meant the fraction of total T cells that were SARS-CoV-2-associated. Each spike-specific TCR was assigned to its reactive spike region and to a CD4 or CD8 class using the MIRA data. Log10-transformed breadth and depth values were compared by one-way ANOVA with Sidak's multiple comparisons tests. Here the immuneACCESS table is served through TCRdb, limited to in-frame sequences with V and J called. Missing clones are a known gap in these copies; in checked studies unresolved V genes cover under half, and the rest lacks a known reason. The V and J calls and clone size are taken from that table; D and trimming were inferred from the DNA. The table for this sample lists about 130,000 clones; 90% of them were counted only once. The ten largest make up about 7.1% of the sample.

The specimen was peripheral blood, collected on day 0 of AZD1222 vaccination. The sequence was obtained from an adult in good health. This chain joins TRBV4-3 to TRBJ1-2; no D segment can be confidently identified. Here is the DNA: TGCGCCAGCAGCCAAGGATATGGCTACACCTTC. This sequence encodes CASSQGYGYTF.